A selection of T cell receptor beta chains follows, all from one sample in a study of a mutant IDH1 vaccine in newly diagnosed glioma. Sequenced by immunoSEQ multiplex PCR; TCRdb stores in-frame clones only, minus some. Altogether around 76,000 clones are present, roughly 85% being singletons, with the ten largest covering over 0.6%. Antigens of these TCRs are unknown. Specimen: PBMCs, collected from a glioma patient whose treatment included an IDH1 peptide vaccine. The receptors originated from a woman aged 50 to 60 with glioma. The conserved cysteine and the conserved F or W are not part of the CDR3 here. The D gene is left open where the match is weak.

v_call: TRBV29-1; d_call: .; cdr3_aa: SVDERGGAVEAF
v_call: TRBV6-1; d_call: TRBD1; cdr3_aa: ASIDRVRDSPLH
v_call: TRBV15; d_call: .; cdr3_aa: ATSRTSQAEQY
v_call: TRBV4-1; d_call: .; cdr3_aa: ASSPPTGGDYSPLH
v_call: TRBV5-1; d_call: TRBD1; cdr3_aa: ASSLQGAGQPQH
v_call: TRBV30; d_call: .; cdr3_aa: AWARLFRDEQY
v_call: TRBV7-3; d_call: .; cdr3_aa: ASSLRNSYNEQF
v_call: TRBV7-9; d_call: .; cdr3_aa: ASSFRGGGDEPQH
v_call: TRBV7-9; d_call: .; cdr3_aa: ASSLWGVHEQY
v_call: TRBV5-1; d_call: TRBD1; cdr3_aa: ASSITGGGTDTQY
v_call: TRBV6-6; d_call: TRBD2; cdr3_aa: ASSYPWDYPQY
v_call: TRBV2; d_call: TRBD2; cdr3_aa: ASRGGTDTQY
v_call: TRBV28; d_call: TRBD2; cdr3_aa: ASSLQASGYYEQY